Detailed here is one T cell receptor beta chain. Germline CDR1 MGHDK, CDR2 SYGVNS. Between the trimmed V and J ends, which lost 2 bases and 7 bases, there was a span of 12 bases. There are 15 residues in the CDR3. The protocol was immunoSEQ multiplex PCR, while the TCRdb copy is restricted to in-frame clones and leaves out a portion. The sample includes around 97,000 clones, about 89% of them seen just once. The source of the sample is a study of control samples from healthy donors and cancer patients. The sample comprised PBMCs. This receptor was obtained from a man in his sixties with lung cancer. The chain links TRBV25-1 to TRBJ1-6; D may be TRBD1 (5 bases). The CDR3 reads CASSERDGWNSPLHF. The CDR3 DNA reads as TGTGCCAGCAGTGAACGGGACGGATGGAATTCACCCCTCCACTTT.